The present TCR beta chain was sequenced within a study of T-cell reconstitution after alpha-beta-depleted transplantation in children. This CDR3 has 13 amino acids. Germline-derived CDR1 and CDR2 are SGHDN and FVKESK. Trimming pared 2 bases from V and 6 bases from J, leaving 7 bases between. For TCRbeta, the library was prepared with unique molecular identifiers. TCRdb re-called the PCR reads with MiXCR, one entry per CDR3 protein. This repertoire shows a few hundred thousand distinct CDR3 sequences, about a quarter found once; its top ten account for less than 40%. This clonotype was seen a few times.

This rearrangement joins TRBV14 to TRBJ2-2; unclear D gene. The clonotype was recovered from a boy in the first two years of life with Wiskott-Aldrich syndrome, due to receive a stem cell transplant. Sequences were derived from PBMCs, sampled before TCRalphabeta/CD19-depleted stem cell transplant. The CDR3 DNA sequence: TGTGCCAGCAGCCAATTCAGGCCCGGGGAGCTGTTTTTT. It encodes CASSQFRPGELFF.